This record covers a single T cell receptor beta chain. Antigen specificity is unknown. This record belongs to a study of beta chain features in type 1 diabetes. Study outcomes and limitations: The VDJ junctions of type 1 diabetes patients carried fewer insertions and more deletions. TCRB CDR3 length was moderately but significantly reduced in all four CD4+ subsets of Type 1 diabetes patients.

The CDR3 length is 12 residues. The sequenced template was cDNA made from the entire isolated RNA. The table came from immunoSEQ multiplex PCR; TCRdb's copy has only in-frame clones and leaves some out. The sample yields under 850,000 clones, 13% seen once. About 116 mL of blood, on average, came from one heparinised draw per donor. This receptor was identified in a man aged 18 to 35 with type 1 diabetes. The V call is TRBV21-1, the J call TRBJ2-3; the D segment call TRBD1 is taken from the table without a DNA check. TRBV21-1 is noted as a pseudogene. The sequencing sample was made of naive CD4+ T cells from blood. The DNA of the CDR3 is TGTGCCAGCAGCAAAGGTCAGGTTACGCAGTATTTT. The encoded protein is CASSKGQVTQYF.